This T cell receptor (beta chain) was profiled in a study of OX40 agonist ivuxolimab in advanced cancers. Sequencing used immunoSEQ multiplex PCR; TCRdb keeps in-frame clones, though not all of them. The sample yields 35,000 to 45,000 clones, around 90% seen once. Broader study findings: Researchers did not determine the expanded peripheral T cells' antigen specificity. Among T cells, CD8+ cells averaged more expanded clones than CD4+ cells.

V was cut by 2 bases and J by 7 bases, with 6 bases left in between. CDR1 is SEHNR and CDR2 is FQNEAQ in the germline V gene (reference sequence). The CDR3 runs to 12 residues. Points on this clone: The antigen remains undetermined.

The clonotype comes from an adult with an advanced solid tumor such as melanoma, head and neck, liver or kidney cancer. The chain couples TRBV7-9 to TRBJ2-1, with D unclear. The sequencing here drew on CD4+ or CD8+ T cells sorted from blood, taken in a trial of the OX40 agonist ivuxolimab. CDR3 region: CASSLMLNEQFF. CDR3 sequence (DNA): TGTGCCAGCAGCTTAATGTTGAATGAGCAGTTCTTC.